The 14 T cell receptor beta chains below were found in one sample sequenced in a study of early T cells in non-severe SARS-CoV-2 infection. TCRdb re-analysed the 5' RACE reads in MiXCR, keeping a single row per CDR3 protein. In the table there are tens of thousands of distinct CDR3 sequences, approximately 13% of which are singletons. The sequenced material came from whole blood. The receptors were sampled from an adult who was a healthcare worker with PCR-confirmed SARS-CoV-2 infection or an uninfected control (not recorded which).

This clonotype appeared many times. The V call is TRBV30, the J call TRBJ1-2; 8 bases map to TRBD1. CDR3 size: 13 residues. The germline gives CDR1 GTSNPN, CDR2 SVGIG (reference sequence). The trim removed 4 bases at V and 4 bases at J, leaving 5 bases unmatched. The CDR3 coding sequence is TGTGCCTGGACCCTTGACAGGGGCTATGGCTACACCTTC. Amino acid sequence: CAWTLDRGYGYTF.

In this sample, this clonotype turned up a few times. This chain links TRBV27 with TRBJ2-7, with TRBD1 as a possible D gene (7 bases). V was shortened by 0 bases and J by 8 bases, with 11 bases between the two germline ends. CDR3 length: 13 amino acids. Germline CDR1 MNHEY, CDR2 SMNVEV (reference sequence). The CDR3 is CASSLSAGGQQYF. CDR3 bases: TGTGCCAGCAGTTTATCCGCAGGGGGGCAGCAGTACTTC.

This CDR3 is CSAGRQGGGYNEQFF. The CDR3 DNA follows: TGCAGTGCTGGCAGACAAGGGGGGGGTTACAATGAGCAGTTCTTC. The chain has TRBV20-1 and TRBJ2-1; D is possibly TRBD2 (7 bases). The CDR3 contains 15 residues. V was shortened by 5 bases and J by 4 bases, with 18 bases between the two germline ends. CDR1 DFQATT and CDR2 SNEGSKA come from the germline V gene (reference sequence).

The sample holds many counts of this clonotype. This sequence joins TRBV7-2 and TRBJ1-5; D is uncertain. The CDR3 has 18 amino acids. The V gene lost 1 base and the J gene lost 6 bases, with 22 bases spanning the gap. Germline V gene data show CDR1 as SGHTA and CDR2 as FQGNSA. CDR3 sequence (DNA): TGTGCCAGCAGCTTAGACGTTCGGGGAGCCGCCGGCGGTCAGCCCCAGCATTTT. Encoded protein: CASSLDVRGAAGGQPQHF. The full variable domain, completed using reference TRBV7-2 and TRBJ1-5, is GAGVSQSPSNKVTEKGKDVELRCDPISGHTALYWYRQSLGQGLEFLIYFQGNSAPDKSGLPSDRFSAERTGGSVSTLTIQRTQQEDSAVYLCASSLDVRGAAGGQPQHFGDGTRLSIL.

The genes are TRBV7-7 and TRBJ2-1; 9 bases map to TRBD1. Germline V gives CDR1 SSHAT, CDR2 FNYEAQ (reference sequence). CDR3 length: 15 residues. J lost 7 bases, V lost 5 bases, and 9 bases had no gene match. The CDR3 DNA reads TGTGCCAGCAGCAAAGGGGGACAGGGCGGGAATGAGCAGTTCTTC. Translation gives CASSKGGQGGNEQFF. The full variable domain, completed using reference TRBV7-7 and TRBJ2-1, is GAGVSQSPRYKVTKRGQDVTLRCDPISSHATLYWYQQALGQGPEFLTYFNYEAQPDKSGLPSDRFSAERPEGSISTLTIQRTEQRDSAMYRCASSKGGQGGNEQFFGPGTRLTVL.

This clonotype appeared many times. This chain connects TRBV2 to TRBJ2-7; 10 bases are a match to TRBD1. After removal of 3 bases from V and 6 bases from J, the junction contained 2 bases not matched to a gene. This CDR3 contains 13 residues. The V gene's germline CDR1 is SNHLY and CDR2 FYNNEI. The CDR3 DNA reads TGTGCCAGCAGTGATAGGACAGGGGGCGAGCAGTACTTC. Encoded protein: CASSDRTGGEQYF.

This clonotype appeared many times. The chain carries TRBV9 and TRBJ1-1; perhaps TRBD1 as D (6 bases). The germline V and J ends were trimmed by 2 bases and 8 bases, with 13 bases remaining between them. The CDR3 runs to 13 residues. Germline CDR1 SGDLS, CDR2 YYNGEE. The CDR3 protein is CASSVQSGTEAFF. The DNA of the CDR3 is TGTGCCAGCAGCGTCCAGTCCGGGACAGAAGCTTTCTTT.

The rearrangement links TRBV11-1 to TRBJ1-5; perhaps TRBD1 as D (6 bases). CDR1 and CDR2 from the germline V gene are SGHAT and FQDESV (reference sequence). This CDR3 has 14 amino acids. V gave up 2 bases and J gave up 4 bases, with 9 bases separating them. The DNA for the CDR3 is TGTGCCAGCAGCTTATCCACAGGGAATCAGCCCCAGCATTTT. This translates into CASSLSTGNQPQHF.

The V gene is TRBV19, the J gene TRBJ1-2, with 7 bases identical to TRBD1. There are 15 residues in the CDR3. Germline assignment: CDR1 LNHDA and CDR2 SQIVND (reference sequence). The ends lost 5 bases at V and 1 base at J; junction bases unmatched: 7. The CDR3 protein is CASSATGTLNYGYTF. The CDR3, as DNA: TGTGCCAGTAGTGCGACAGGGACCCTTAACTATGGCTACACCTTC. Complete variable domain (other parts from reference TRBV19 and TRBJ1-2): DGGITQSPKYLFRKEGQNVTLSCEQNLNHDAMYWYRQDPGQGLRLIYYSQIVNDFQKGDIAEGYSVSREKKESFPLTVTSAQKNPTAFYLCASSATGTLNYGYTFGSGTRLTVV.

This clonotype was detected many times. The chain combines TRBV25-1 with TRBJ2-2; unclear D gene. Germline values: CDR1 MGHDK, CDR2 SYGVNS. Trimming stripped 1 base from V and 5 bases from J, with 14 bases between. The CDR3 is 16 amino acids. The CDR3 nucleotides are TGTGCCAGCAGTGAATCAGGCAGGCTTGGGACCGGGGAGCTGTTTTTT. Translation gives CASSESGRLGTGELFF.

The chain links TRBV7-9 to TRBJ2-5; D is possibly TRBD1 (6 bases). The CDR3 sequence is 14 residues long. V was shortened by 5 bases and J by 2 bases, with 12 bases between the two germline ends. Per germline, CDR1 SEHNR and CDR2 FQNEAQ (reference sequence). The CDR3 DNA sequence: TGTGCCAGCAGCCGTCGGGACATTCAAGAGACCCAGTACTTC. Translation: CASSRRDIQETQYF. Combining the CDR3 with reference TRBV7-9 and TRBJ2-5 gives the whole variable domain DTGVSQNPRHKITKRGQNVTFRCDPISEHNRLYWYRQTLGQGPEFLTYFQNEAQLEKSRLLSDRFSAERPKGSFSTLEIQRTEQGDSAMYLCASSRRDIQETQYFGPGTRLLVL.

CDR3 DNA sequence: TGTGCCAGCAGTGGCACTCAGAAAGGGTACCATTCACCCCTCCACTTT. Protein product: CASSGTQKGYHSPLHF. The chain combines TRBV2 with TRBJ1-6; D remains ambiguous. This CDR3 is 16 amino acids long. V lost 4 bases, J lost 8 bases, and 18 bases lay in between. The germline gives CDR1 SNHLY, CDR2 FYNNEI.

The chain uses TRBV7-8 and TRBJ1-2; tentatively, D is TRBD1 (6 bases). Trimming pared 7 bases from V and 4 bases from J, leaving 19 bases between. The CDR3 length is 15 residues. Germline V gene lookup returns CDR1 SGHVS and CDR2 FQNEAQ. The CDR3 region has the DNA TGTGCCAGCACCCGATATTCCGACAGGTCCTATGGCTACACCTTC. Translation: CASTRYSDRSYGYTF.

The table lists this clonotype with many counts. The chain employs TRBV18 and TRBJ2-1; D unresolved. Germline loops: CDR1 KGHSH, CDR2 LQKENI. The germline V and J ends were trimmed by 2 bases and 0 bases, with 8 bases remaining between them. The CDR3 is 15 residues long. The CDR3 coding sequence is TGTGCCAGCTCACCAATGACTGTCTCCTACAATGAGCAGTTCTTC. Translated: CASSPMTVSYNEQFF.